The entry below describes one T cell receptor beta chain. CDR3 size: 14 residues. Germline lookup yields CDR1 MNHEY and CDR2 SVGAGI. V dropped 0 bases and J dropped 5 bases, with 10 bases sitting between them. These data are taken from a study of CXCR3 chemokines and chemotherapy response in bladder cancer. A single record per CDR3 protein comes from TCRdb applying MiXCR to the PCR reads. This table holds about 2,300 distinct CDR3 sequences, approximately 8% found once. The sequence was obtained from a human donor with bladder cancer that responded to neoadjuvant chemotherapy. This specimen was acquired from a patient whose treatment included neoadjuvant chemotherapy. This chain uses TRBV6-5 with TRBJ2-5, with D hard to call. The CDR3 loop reads CASSYSPGSETQYF. As DNA, the CDR3 is TGTGCCAGCAGTTACTCGCCCGGGTCGGAGACCCAGTACTTC.